This T cell receptor beta chain appears in the sequencing data of a study of CD8 T cells in Susac syndrome. Study details: Patients with Susac syndrome were therapy-naive, on corticosteroids, or on intravenous immunoglobulin alone at the time that blood was drawn.

Random-hexamer reverse transcription was applied to roughly 0.45 to 1 ug RNA. An immunoSEQ multiplex PCR generated amplified TCR beta CDR3 products spanning 54 Vbeta and 13 Jbeta. TCRdb analysed the immunoSEQ multiplex PCR reads with MiXCR anew, one entry per CDR3 protein. The sample contains roughly 150,000 distinct CDR3 sequences, approximately 96% of which appear only once. This clonotype was counted a single time. The antigen remains unidentified. The CD8+ and CD4+ T cells were isolated magnetically using a negative isolation approach, whereas the TEMRA cells were enriched by FACS. Broader study findings: Clonal expansion was not seen in any Susac syndrome CD4+ T cell repertoire.

Sequenced material: CD4+ T cells from PBMCs. The source of this sequence is a human donor with Susac syndrome.

The CDR3 sequence: CSVSGFSYNEQFF. In nucleotides, the CDR3 is TGCAGCGTTTCAGGGTTCTCGTACAATGAGCAGTTCTTC. The chain is built from TRBV29-1 and TRBJ2-1; TRBD1 might be the D (5 bases). The CDR3 length is 13 residues. The germline CDR1 and CDR2 sequences are SQVTM and ANQGSEA. V lost 5 bases, J lost 4 bases, and 12 bases lay in between.